The T cell receptor (beta chain) under discussion was sequenced for a study of beta chain features in type 1 diabetes. The authors reverse transcribed all of the isolated RNA, so sequencing captured expressed TCRB transcripts. The table came from immunoSEQ multiplex PCR; TCRdb's copy has only in-frame clones and leaves some out. Found here are more than 250,000 clones, roughly 22% of them singletons; the top ten hold approximately 0.029%. Findings of the study overall: Compared with healthy donors, patients appeared to share more similar naive, central memory and regulatory TCRB repertoires. It was not settled here whether HLA type affects TCRB rearrangement. Moderate yet significant TCRB CDR3 shortening was seen in Type 1 diabetes patients in all four CD4+ subsets.

This clone was observed a handful of times. Its antigen is as yet unknown. Each donor gave one heparinised blood draw averaging roughly 100 mL. This CDR3 spans 15 amino acids. With V trimmed by 3 bases and J by 6 bases, 9 bases remained unmatched. The germline V gene has CDR1 KGHSH and CDR2 LQKENI. The TCR originated in a woman aged 40 to 50 with type 1 diabetes. This sequence joins TRBV18 and TRBJ2-7; 9 positions agree with TRBD2. The source material was naive CD4+ T cells from blood. The CDR3 here is CASSPLAGSGGEQYF. In DNA, the CDR3 is TGTGCCAGCTCACCCCTAGCGGGAAGCGGGGGCGAGCAGTACTTC.